Below, one T cell receptor (beta chain) is given with its context. Its target antigen remains unknown. No base qualities exist here, and no much larger clone lies one base off it. Other DNA sequences in the same sample also yield this CDR3. These data come from a study of beta chain features in type 1 diabetes listed by TCRdb under 2018. The study in broad terms: Mean age, gender distribution, total cell number and subset yield were not different between patients and healthy donors. A total of roughly 100 million sorted cells were examined across all samples, and a strong correlation was observed between cell number per subset and RNA yield. The study compared the TCRB repertoires of sorted circulating CD4+ T cell subsets in recently diagnosed type 1 diabetes patients with those in matched healthy donors. Whereas all 30 or so donors provided naive and central memory subsets, regulatory and stem cell-like memory subsets were isolated from just 8 patients and about 8 healthy donors.

From each donor, a single peripheral blood sample of 90 to 150 mL on average was drawn into heparinised tubes. A BD FACSAria II was used to sort naive, central memory, regulatory and stem cell-like memory CD4+ T cells with a panel that included CD45RO, CCR7, CD25, CD127, CD95 and CD27. All sorted populations exceeded 95% purity. PBMCs were separated immediately by Lymphoprep density gradient centrifugation and were stained directly, without being cultured. So that batch effects would be minimized, each experiment stained and sorted samples in pairs, pairing one healthy donor with one patient. The entire amount of isolated RNA was reverse transcribed using the High Capacity cDNA Reverse Transcription Kit, so the sequenced TCRB transcripts were expressed ones. Deep immunoSEQ sequencing was applied to naive, central memory and regulatory T cell samples, giving an average of about 3.4 million total reads per sample. After sorted cells were lysed in RLT buffer, RNA was extracted with DNase-treated RNeasy Micro or Mini kits, with the choice depending on cell number. To prevent cross-contamination, each cell subset was processed individually, whereas patient and healthy donor samples were processed jointly. The immunoSEQ multiplex PCR was used to amplify TCRB sequences from cDNA, generating 87-bp fragments that spanned the CDR3 region. Sequencing of the amplicons was performed on the Illumina HiSeq platform. Under the source paper's analysis protocol: PCR bias was corrected computationally using synthetic template baselines, and reads within Hamming distance 2 were collapsed, with unmergeable singletons discarded. Reads were aligned to IMGT to assign V, D and J genes, CDR3 length, and insertions or deletions at six rearrangement sites. Clonotype counts were normalized to sorted cell number within each subset before computing true diversity and Gini coefficients with the tcR R package. Repertoire sharing was quantified using the overlap coefficient calculated on TCRB nucleotide sequences. As a proxy for the pre-selection repertoire, out-of-frame TCRB sequences from naive cells were analyzed. In TCRdb, the immuneACCESS table is reduced to in-frame sequences with V and J assigned. These tables do not hold every clone; where another copy was compared, an unresolved V gene accounts for under half, and the others remain unexplained. V, J and clone size derive from that table, while D and trimming were established from the DNA sequence. The sample yields 400,000 to 500,000 clones; 11% to 15% were counted once. The ten largest clones add up to roughly 0.036% of the sample.

The paper as a whole reports these results and caveats: Shorter templates might have been favored by PCR, but patient and control samples were amplified and corrected together, so both groups would have been affected equally by any skew. In all four CD4+ subsets, TCRB CDR3 length was moderately but significantly shorter in type 1 diabetes patients. Because the HLA sub-analyses included only small numbers of individuals, any influence of HLA type on TCRB rearrangement was left unresolved. Naive, central memory and regulatory TCRB repertoires appeared more similar among patients than among healthy donors. Because cDNA was sequenced instead of genomic DNA, highly expressing activated cells could be over-represented, though the groups showed no difference in activation or CD3 levels. Fewer insertions and more nucleotide deletions at VDJ recombination sites were observed in patients with type 1 diabetes, implying thymic rearrangement abnormalities.

V and J are truncated by 4 bases and 3 bases respectively, leaving an intervening sequence of 10 bases. The germline V gene encodes CDR1 LGHNA and CDR2 YSLEER. The CDR3 goes from the cysteine to the phenylalanine over 13 residues. Only the CDR3 part of the read is kept: 39 bases, read in frame from the first base. The receptor's source is a man under 40 in good health. This chain is built from TRBV4-3 and TRBJ2-7; TRBD1 is a possible D gene, resting on 6 matching bases. The sample taken for sequencing was naive CD4+ T cells from blood. The cell subset or site label, as the study defines it: true naive CD4+ T cells. The sequenced DNA: TGCGCCAGCAGCCGCGGACAGTACTACGAGCAGTACTTC. This encodes CASSRGQYYEQYF.